What follows describes a single TCR beta chain. Its antigen is unknown. The sample is drawn from a study of CD8+ T cells in alopecia areata. Whole-study findings and limits: Scalp clonality dropped significantly under tofacitinib, as did expanded CD8+ top-100 clones.

The authors extracted RNA and reverse transcribed it into cDNA as the sequencing template. Sequencing used immunoSEQ multiplex PCR; TCRdb keeps in-frame clones, though not all of them. Of 200,000 or so clones in the sample, 30% to 40% were seen once. Treatment reported: oral pan-JAK inhibitor, 5-10 mg twice daily. CDR1 and CDR2 from the germline V gene are SGHDT and YYEEEE. Trimming left V 4 bases short and J 5 bases short, with 7 bases between. CDR3 length: 11 residues. The V call is TRBV5-6, the J call TRBJ2-7, with D hard to call. This sequence was found in a human donor with alopecia areata. The sequenced sample was CD4+ T cells sorted from blood, obtained at approximately week 30, from a patient treated with tofacitinib. DNA for the CDR3: TGTGCCAGCAGCGGAAACCACGAGCAGTACTTC. This gives the protein CASSGNHEQYF. Based on the CDR3 plus reference TRBV5-6 and TRBJ2-7, the full variable domain is DAGVTQSPTHLIKTRGQQVTLRCSPKSGHDTVSWYQQALGQGPQFIFQYYEEEERQRGNFPDRFSGHQFPNYSSELNVNALLLGDSALYLCASSGNHEQYFGPGTRLTVT.